What follows are 14 T cell receptor beta chains derived from one specimen sequenced in a study of tumor-infiltrating lymphocytes in primary liver carcinoma. Priming with a constant-region primer yielded TCR beta cDNA from around 540 ng total RNA. Investigators got TCR beta libraries out of three nested multiplex PCR rounds, done with slightly modified ARM-PCR. Primers for the first two PCR rounds were TRBV1-TRBV30 forward primers and a C-beta reverse primer (around 10 cycles per round). In TCRdb, the multiplex PCR reads were re-called with MiXCR into one record per CDR3 protein. The sample lists approximately 100,000 distinct CDR3 sequences, approximately 70% occurring once. Without any cell sorting, roughly 20-32 mg of bulk tissue yielded co-extracted RNA and DNA. The sample was liver tumor tissue from sampling region 2. Stated subset: tumor region T2, inferior pole. The receptor source for this set is a woman aged 60-75 years with primary liver carcinoma and hepatitis B virus infection.

V gene TRBV6-5 combines with J gene TRBJ2-2, with TRBD2 matching over 7 bases. V lost 6 bases and J lost 5; bases outside the gene matches: 9. Germline V CDR1 and CDR2: MNHEY, SVGAGI. The CDR3 loop spans 15 amino acids. The CDR3 DNA follows: TGTGCCAGCAGCCCCTTACGGGGGGTTACCGGGGAGCTGTTTTTT. This gives the protein CASSPLRGVTGELFF.

This clonotype was seen repeatedly, ten times or more. This sequence joins TRBV6-6 and TRBJ2-3, with a possible D match to TRBD1 (6 bases). Between the trimmed V and J ends, which lost 6 bases and 1 base, there was a span of 11 bases. Germline CDR1 reads MNHNY; CDR2 reads SVGAGI (reference sequence). CDR3 size: 14 residues. The CDR3 region has the DNA TGTGCCAGCAGGGGGACAATTGGCACAGATACGCAGTATTTT. Residues: CASRGTIGTDTQYF.

As concerns this clonotype: This CDR3 is missing its conserved last phenylalanine or tryptophan, likely due to a read error. The V and J genes are TRBV11-2 and TRBJ2-2; D gene ambiguous. The V and J ends lost 4 bases and 8 bases respectively, with 11 bases between them. Per germline, CDR1 SGHAT and CDR2 FQNNGV. CDR3 length: 13 amino acids. The CDR3 region has the DNA TGTGCCAGCAGCTCAGATATGACTGGGGAGCTGTTTTTA. It is translated as CASSSDMTGELFL.

This clonotype showed up many times. CDR3 region: CSVFVQNNIQYF. For the CDR3, the DNA is TGCAGCGTCTTCGTCCAAAATAACATTCAGTACTTC. The V gene is TRBV29-1, the J gene TRBJ2-4; D is unresolved. CDR1 is SQVTM and CDR2 is ANQGSEA in the germline V gene. Trimming removed 6 bases at V and 7 bases at J, with 13 bases between. The CDR3 totals 12 residues.

At least ten counts were recorded for this clonotype. V is TRBV5-4 and J is TRBJ2-1; no reliable D call. The germline V and J ends were trimmed by 2 bases and 3 bases, with 6 bases remaining between them. The CDR3 loop spans 13 amino acids. Per the germline V gene, CDR1 is SGHNT and CDR2 is YYREEE (reference sequence). CDR3 region: CASSFTDYNEQFF. CDR3 DNA sequence: TGTGCCAGCAGCTTCACTGACTACAATGAGCAGTTCTTC.

Note on this clonotype: Given a much more abundant clone one base away, this may be a read error. The chain couples TRBV7-8 to TRBJ2-1; tentatively, D is TRBD1 (6 bases). CDR3 size: 16 residues. Germline V gives CDR1 SGHVS, CDR2 FQNEAQ. V lost 5 bases and J 6 bases, leaving 20 bases between the germline ends. This CDR3 reads CASSPRDTSLANEQFF. Written as DNA, the CDR3 is TGTGCCAGCAGCCCCCGGGACACCTCCTTGGCCAATGAGCAGTTCTTC.

A remark on this clonotype: A much larger clone is a single base away; this may be a read error. Here the CDR3 omits its conserved ending phenylalanine or tryptophan, so a read error is the likely source. The genes are TRBV28 and TRBJ2-1; TRBD2 matches at 8 bases. The CDR3 is 15 residues long. The junction had 10 bases not matched to a gene; V was cut back by 6 bases and J by 6 bases. CDR1 and CDR2 (germline): MDHEN, SYDVKM. The CDR3 coding sequence is TGTGCCAGCAGCCGACGGGAGGGTGTAGGCAATGAGCAGTTCTTA. Encoded protein: CASSRREGVGNEQFL.

Comments on this clonotype: An end of the junction differs from the germline gene, which may be a read error. The V and J genes are TRBV29-1 and TRBJ1-1; D not certain. Looked up from germline, CDR1 is SQVTM and CDR2 is ANQGSEA. The CDR3 is made up of 13 amino acids. CDR3 nucleotides: TGCGGCGTTGAAGAAGGGCTGAACACTGAAGCTTTCTTT. It is translated as CGVEEGLNTEAFF.

This clonotype was observed a single time. Because the CDR3 is missing its conserved closing phenylalanine or tryptophan, this is likely a read error. The rearrangement joins TRBV12-3 or TRBV12-4 to TRBJ2-3; tentative D call: TRBD2 (6 bases). The V and J ends lost 1 base and 2 bases respectively, with 13 bases between them. This CDR3 comprises 16 residues. This CDR3 reads CASSLGDWGITDTQYL. The DNA of the CDR3 is TGTGCCAGCAGTTTAGGGGACTGGGGGATCACAGATACGCAGTATCTT.

About this clonotype itself: A junction boundary mismatches the germline segment, possibly from a read error. V usage is TRBV11-2 and J usage is TRBJ2-1; 10 bases map to TRBD1. The length of the CDR3 is 20 residues. The germline gives CDR1 SGHAT, CDR2 FQNNGV. The CDR3 spells CAISFNRDRGSQVSYNEQLF. The CDR3 bases are TGTGCCATCAGCTTCAACCGGGACAGGGGATCCCAGGTCTCCTACAATGAGCAGTTATTC.

In regard to this clonotype: Its ends do not fully match the called genes, so a read error is possible. The V call is TRBV7-9, the J call TRBJ2-1, with unresolved D. In germline, CDR1 is SEHNR, CDR2 FQNEAQ (reference sequence). The CDR3 spans 11 residues. The CDR3 DNA is TGTGCCAGCATCTTGGTAGCTGGGCAGTTATTC. Its protein product is CASILVAGQLF.

Regarding this clonotype: With a much larger clone just one base away, this may be a read error. The J gene is TRBJ2-2, the V gene TRBV5-1; 10 bases fit TRBD1. This CDR3 region has 16 residues. CDR1 SGHRS and CDR2 YFSETQ come from the germline V gene. DNA for the CDR3: TGCGACGTTCGCCTGACAGGGGGCGCGGACACCGGGGAGCTGTTTTTT. This sequence encodes CDVRLTGGADTGELFF.

The V gene is TRBV15, the J gene TRBJ1-3, with D maybe TRBD1 (5 bases). Per the germline V gene, CDR1 is LNHNV and CDR2 is YYDKDF (reference sequence). V lost 0 bases, J lost 0 bases, and 9 bases lay in between. The CDR3 runs to 16 residues. CDR3 coding DNA: TGTGCCACCAGCAGAGATAACAGGTTCTCTGGAAACACCATATATTTT. It specifies CATSRDNRFSGNTIYF.

This clonotype occurred many times. This chain links TRBV6-2 or TRBV6-3 with TRBJ2-1; 13 bases are a match to TRBD2. The CDR3 consists of 15 residues. Germline-derived CDR1 and CDR2 are MNHEY and SVGEGT. The ends lost 4 bases at V and 16 bases at J; junction bases unmatched: 13. The CDR3, as DNA: TGTGCCAGCAGTTCGCCCGGGACTAGCGGGACTTCTCAATTCTTC. Encoded protein: CASSSPGTSGTSQFF.